Listed here are 7 T cell receptor beta chains from one sample, sequenced in a study of long-term antiretroviral therapy in people with HIV. Assay version v3.0 of immunoSEQ was used, and it was run at survey level. TCRdb's table, derived via immunoSEQ multiplex PCR, lists solely in-frame clones and lacks some. The sample carries some 21,000 clones, roughly 87% recorded once. The sample here was unsorted PBMCs, taken 0.3 years after starting antiretroviral therapy. The source is a man in his fifties or sixties with HIV.

V is TRBV7-9 and J is TRBJ1-2; D uncertain. The germline V gene encodes CDR1 SEHNR and CDR2 FQNEAQ (reference sequence). This CDR3 contains 14 residues. V lost 7 bases and J lost 0, with 12 bases in between. CDR3 loop: CASIVKGSNYGYTF. The CDR3 region has the DNA TGTGCCAGCATCGTCAAGGGTTCTAACTATGGCTACACCTTC.

This chain connects TRBV11-2 to TRBJ2-7; D is perhaps TRBD2 (5 bases). Per the germline V gene, CDR1 is SGHAT and CDR2 is FQNNGV. The CDR3 has 15 amino acids. V was trimmed by 1 base and J by 5 bases, leaving 15 bases between them. The CDR3 sequence is CASSLVGLAFHEQYF. In nucleotides, the CDR3 is TGTGCCAGCAGCTTAGTGGGCCTAGCATTCCACGAGCAGTACTTC.

This chain connects TRBV6-1 to TRBJ2-2, with D possibly matching TRBD1 (5 bases). V was shortened by 8 bases and J by 0 bases, with 10 bases between the two germline ends. Germline loops: CDR1 MNHNS, CDR2 SASEGT. This CDR3 has 14 residues. CDR3 sequence (DNA): TGTGCCAGCGGGGCGCTTCCGAACACCGGGGAGCTGTTTTTT. Translation gives CASGALPNTGELFF.

The CDR3 loop is CASSVGPSLGRGRSYGYTF. The CDR3 nucleotides are TGTGCCAGCAGCGTAGGACCTTCTCTGGGCAGGGGGCGCAGCTATGGCTACACCTTC. The chain links TRBV9 to TRBJ1-2, with TRBD1 matching 8 bases. This CDR3 has 19 residues. Germline lookup yields CDR1 SGDLS and CDR2 YYNGEE. The J segment lost 4 bases and the V segment lost 0 bases, leaving 17 bases of the junction unmatched.

This chain connects TRBV5-1 to TRBJ1-1; tentative D call: TRBD1 (6 bases). This CDR3 has 16 residues. CDR1 SGHRS and CDR2 YFSETQ come from the germline V gene. Trimming cost V 7 bases and J 0 bases, with 19 bases left between them. CDR3 DNA: TGCGCCAGCGGGGGCAACGGCAGGGACCTGAACACTGAAGCTTTCTTT. Protein product: CASGGNGRDLNTEAFF.

V and J are TRBV7-2 and TRBJ2-7, with 9 bases that match TRBD1. This CDR3 spans 15 amino acids. Germline V gene data show CDR1 as SGHTA and CDR2 as FQGNSA. Trimming at V came to 5 bases and at J to 5 bases, leaving 10 bases not matched to a gene. The CDR3 coding sequence is TGTGCCAGCAGCACAGGGGGCCGCTTGCTCGACGAGCAGTACTTC. Its protein product is CASSTGGRLLDEQYF.

The chain employs TRBV30 and TRBJ2-7; D unresolved. Germline-derived CDR1 and CDR2 are GTSNPN and SVGIG (reference sequence). V was shortened by 4 bases and J by 1 base, with 14 bases between the two germline ends. This CDR3 has 14 residues. CDR3 bases: TGTGCCTGGACCCGTAGAGGAAAGTCCTACGAGCAGTACTTC. This encodes CAWTRRGKSYEQYF.